This passage covers 25 T cell receptor beta chains from one sample sequenced in a study of CD8 T cells in ankylosing spondylitis (dated by TCRdb to about 2017). What the work shows at the level of the full study, not this receptor alone: A TCR beta motif made up of several highly homologous amino acid variants appeared to be characteristic of blood from ankylosing spondylitis patients.

The antigens these receptors bind are not known. Libraries were prepared through 5' RACE. The listed sequencing device is Illumina HiSeq 2500. Using fastp at Q25 and MiXCR, TCRdb reprocessed the public reads and kept productive beta chains. Entries that share a CDR3 protein sequence are merged under the most common genes and DNA. Present in this sample are approximately 300,000 distinct CDR3 sequences, approximately 8.2% of which were seen just once. Just over 14% of the sample is taken by the ten largest. Sequences were obtained from blood, either unsorted or a sorted T cell fraction (not recorded which). The receptors originated from a male donor with ankylosing spondylitis.

At least ten counts were recorded for this clonotype. The chain combines TRBV2 with TRBJ2-5, with TRBD1 matching over 8 bases. In germline, CDR1 is SNHLY, CDR2 FYNNEI. CDR3 length equals 14 residues. V was pared by 6 bases and J by 6 bases, with 9 bases of the junction left unmatched. CDR3 sequence: CASRNRDRIQTQYF. In DNA, the CDR3 is TGTGCCAGCAGAAACCGGGACAGGATCCAGACCCAGTACTTC.

This clonotype was seen a handful of times. CDR3 coding DNA: TGTGCCAGCAGAACCCCGGGACTAGCGGATGAGCAGTTCTTC. Encoded protein: CASRTPGLADEQFF. The chain joins TRBV7-9 to TRBJ2-1; 11 bases map to TRBD2. J gave up 8 bases and V 6 bases, and 6 bases lay outside the gene matches. CDR3 length: 14 residues. CDR1 is SEHNR, CDR2 FQNEAQ, per germline (reference sequence).

This clonotype has only a few counts. The genes are TRBV6-1 and TRBJ2-5; TRBD2 aligns across 10 bases. The junction had 11 bases not matched to a gene; V was cut back by 5 bases and J by 5 bases. This CDR3 is built from 16 residues. Germline values: CDR1 MNHNS, CDR2 SASEGT. Here the CDR3 reads CASSSARLAGAETQYF. The CDR3 bases are TGTGCCAGCAGTAGTGCGCGGCTAGCGGGAGCTGAGACCCAGTACTTC.

This clonotype turned up a few times. V gene TRBV5-1 combines with J gene TRBJ2-3; weak D call: TRBD1 (6 bases). The CDR3 runs to 17 residues. The V and J ends lost 4 bases and 8 bases respectively, with 26 bases between them. The germline V gene encodes CDR1 SGHRS and CDR2 YFSETQ. The CDR3 sequence: CASSQGTLQVRGGTQYF. CDR3 nucleotide sequence: TGCGCCAGCAGCCAGGGGACCTTACAAGTGCGAGGAGGTACGCAGTATTTT.

This clonotype appeared many times. J is TRBJ2-1 and V is TRBV29-1; TRBD2 is a possible D gene (6 bases). Per the germline V gene, CDR1 is SQVTM and CDR2 is ANQGSEA. The CDR3 is made up of 14 amino acids. Trimming cost V 5 bases and J 7 bases, with 18 bases left between them. The CDR3 DNA reads as TGCAGCGTTAGACTAGAGACTCGGTGGAATGAGCAGTTCTTC. Translating it yields CSVRLETRWNEQFF.

The chain combines TRBV5-1 with TRBJ2-7; 10 bases are a match to TRBD1. The CDR3 runs to 18 residues. Trimming at V came to 0 bases and at J to 4 bases, leaving 13 bases not matched to a gene. Germline CDR1 is SGHRS and CDR2 is YFSETQ. The CDR3 coding sequence is TGCGCCAGCAGCTTGGTTTCGATTCGGGGACAGGGGTTTTACGAGCAGTACTTC. Its translation: CASSLVSIRGQGFYEQYF.

This clonotype appeared a few times. The chain couples TRBV19 to TRBJ2-7, with 7 bases identical to TRBD1. CDR1 and CDR2 (germline): LNHDA, SQIVND (reference sequence). Unmatched junction bases numbered 4, after V lost 5 bases and J lost 0 bases. The length of the CDR3 is 14 residues. The CDR3: CASSGQASSYEQYF. As DNA, the CDR3 is TGTGCCAGTAGTGGACAGGCGAGCTCCTACGAGCAGTACTTC. Combining the CDR3 with reference TRBV19 and TRBJ2-7 gives the whole variable domain DGGITQSPKYLFRKEGQNVTLSCEQNLNHDAMYWYRQDPGQGLRLIYYSQIVNDFQKGDIAEGYSVSREKKESFPLTVTSAQKNPTAFYLCASSGQASSYEQYFGPGTRLTVT.

CDR3 in DNA: TGTGCCAGCAGGGGGACAGGGACCTCCTACGAGCAGTACTTC. Translated: CASRGTGTSYEQYF. The chain carries TRBV12-3 or TRBV12-4 and TRBJ2-7, with 9 bases aligning to TRBD1. Unmatched junction bases numbered 3, after V lost 6 bases and J lost 0 bases. The CDR3 consists of 14 residues.

This clonotype has just a few counts. This chain uses TRBV5-5 with TRBJ2-2; D not resolved. The CDR3 has 16 residues. Trimming left V 3 bases short and J 3 bases short, with 15 bases between. Looked up from germline, CDR1 is SGHKS and CDR2 is YYEKEE (reference sequence). This CDR3 reads CASSSTWVFDTGELFF. CDR3 DNA sequence: TGTGCCAGCAGCTCCACCTGGGTATTCGACACCGGGGAGCTGTTTTTT.

J is TRBJ1-2 and V is TRBV5-5, with TRBD1 as a possible D gene (5 bases). The CDR3 has 13 residues. CDR1 is SGHKS and CDR2 is YYEKEE in the germline V gene (reference sequence). The ends were cut back, 0 bases at V and 5 bases at J, with 8 bases in the middle. This CDR3 reads CASSLGGEYGYTF. DNA of the CDR3: TGTGCCAGCAGCTTGGGGGGGGAATATGGCTACACCTTC.

There are a few counts of this clonotype. The rearrangement joins TRBV5-6 to TRBJ1-1; D ambiguous. The CDR3 spans 16 residues. CDR1 SGHDT and CDR2 YYEEEE come from the germline V gene. V was trimmed by 4 bases and J by 0 bases, leaving 16 bases between them. Written as DNA, the CDR3 is TGTGCCAGCAGCGTTAAGCGGGTAGGAATGAACACTGAAGCTTTCTTT. Amino acid sequence: CASSVKRVGMNTEAFF.

This clonotype was picked up a small number of times. V usage is TRBV7-9 and J usage is TRBJ2-7; the D call may be TRBD1 or TRBD2 (5 bases each). The germline V and J ends were trimmed by 5 bases and 3 bases, with 17 bases remaining between them. CDR1 is SEHNR and CDR2 is FQNEAQ in the germline V gene (reference sequence). The CDR3 sequence is 15 residues long. CDR3: CASSPGAGPVYEQYF. For the CDR3, the DNA is TGTGCCAGCAGCCCCGGGGCAGGTCCGGTCTACGAGCAGTACTTC.

This clonotype was seen at least ten times. A read error may account for a junction end that differs from germline. The V call is TRBV12-3 or TRBV12-4, the J call TRBJ2-5; the D is unclear. The CDR3 totals 12 residues. CDR3 region: CASSLGQETQYF. The CDR3 coding sequence is TGCGCCAGCAGCTTGGGGCAAGAGACCCAGTACTTC.

Only a few counts were recorded for this clonotype. The gene calls are TRBV20-1 and TRBJ2-2; 8 positions agree with TRBD2. Germline CDR1 DFQATT, CDR2 SNEGSKA (reference sequence). With 4 bases clipped from V and 4 bases from J, the junction kept 5 bases outside the gene matches. The length of the CDR3 is 14 residues. CDR3 bases: TGCAGTGCTATTGCGGGAGGAGCCACCGGGGAGCTGTTTTTT. It encodes CSAIAGGATGELFF.

This clonotype was recorded at least ten times. The genes are TRBV5-1 and TRBJ2-2; TRBD1 agrees at 8 bases. CDR3 length: 15 residues. The ends lost 4 bases at V and 4 bases at J; junction bases unmatched: 6. The germline V gene encodes CDR1 SGHRS and CDR2 YFSETQ. The CDR3 bases are TGCGCCAGCAGCCCTTCAACAGGGGGCACCGGGGAGCTGTTTTTT. This codes for CASSPSTGGTGELFF.

This clonotype was detected only a few times. The rearrangement uses TRBV19 and TRBJ2-1; D ambiguous. The V end lost 0 bases, the J end lost 10 bases, and 16 bases lay between the germline ends. CDR1 is LNHDA and CDR2 is SQIVND in the germline V gene (reference sequence). CDR3 size: 15 residues. The CDR3 DNA sequence: TGTGCCAGTAGTATAGATCCCGCTGCGCTGGGAGAGCAGTTCTTC. This encodes CASSIDPAALGEQFF.

The chain is built from TRBV5-1 and TRBJ2-3; TRBD1 is a possible D gene (6 bases). The V end lost 1 base, the J end lost 8 bases, and 17 bases lay between the germline ends. The germline CDR1 and CDR2 sequences are SGHRS and YFSETQ. The CDR3 length is 15 residues. This CDR3 is CASSLSAQGSTTQYF. CDR3 DNA sequence: TGCGCCAGCAGCTTGAGCGCGCAGGGGAGTACTACGCAGTATTTT. The full variable domain, with the rest looked up from reference TRBV5-1 and TRBJ2-3, is KAGVTQTPRYLIKTRGQQVTLSCSPISGHRSVSWYQQTPGQGLQFLFEYFSETQRNKGNFPGRFSGRQFSNSRSEMNVSTLELGDSALYLCASSLSAQGSTTQYFGPGTRLTVL.

This chain links TRBV4-3 with TRBJ1-4; D may be TRBD1 (5 bases). The CDR3 loop spans 14 amino acids. Looked up from germline, CDR1 is LGHNA and CDR2 is YSLEER. V lost 4 bases, J lost 8 bases, and 14 bases lay in between. The CDR3 here is CASSLRRGGEKLFF. The CDR3 DNA reads TGCGCCAGCAGCCTCCGCCGGGGGGGGGAAAAACTGTTTTTT.

Only a few counts were recorded for this clonotype. This chain uses TRBV7-2 with TRBJ1-3; TRBD1 matches at 9 bases. CDR3 length: 16 residues. Losses at the gene ends were 1 base for V and 7 bases for J; bases not matched to a gene: 8. Germline V gives CDR1 SGHTA, CDR2 FQGNSA. The CDR3: CASSLGGGTGRNTIYF. CDR3 in DNA: TGTGCCAGCAGCTTAGGTGGGGGGACAGGGAGGAACACCATATATTTT.

In this sample, this clonotype turned up a few times. The chain joins TRBV6-1 to TRBJ2-3; 12 bases fit TRBD2. CDR1 MNHNS and CDR2 SASEGT come from the germline V gene. The CDR3 is made up of 15 amino acids. After removal of 6 bases from V and 3 bases from J, the junction contained 4 bases not matched to a gene. DNA of the CDR3: TGTGCCAGCAGACCCACTAGCGGGAGGACAGATACGCAGTATTTT. This translates into CASRPTSGRTDTQYF.

This clonotype was counted between two and nine times. The gene calls are TRBV3-1 and TRBJ2-3; a weak D match, TRBD2 (5 bases). The length of the CDR3 is 15 residues. Germline CDR1 and CDR2: LGHDT and YNNKEL (reference sequence). V was pared by 1 base and J by 2 bases, with 10 bases between. The CDR3 DNA sequence: TGTGCCAGCAGCCAAGTACCTAGCATCACAGATACGCAGTATTTT. Its translation is CASSQVPSITDTQYF.

The rearrangement joins TRBV12-3 or TRBV12-4 to TRBJ1-2; D ambiguous. This CDR3 has 14 residues. Trimming removed 5 bases from V and 5 bases from J, with 15 bases in between. The CDR3 sequence: CASSLSAVEYGYTF. CDR3 DNA sequence: TGTGCCAGCAGTCTAAGCGCGGTGGAATATGGCTACACCTTC.

This clonotype showed up just a few times. This chain connects TRBV7-3 to TRBJ2-3; 10 nucleotides agree with TRBD1. Losses at the gene ends were 5 bases for V and 2 bases for J; bases not matched to a gene: 7. The CDR3 sequence is 16 residues long. Germline V CDR1 and CDR2: SGHTA, FQGTGA. The DNA of the CDR3 is TGTGCCAGCAGCCCCCCGGGACAGGGGTTCACAGATACGCAGTATTTT. This encodes CASSPPGQGFTDTQYF. The complete variable domain, with remaining parts taken from reference TRBV7-3 and TRBJ2-3, reads GAGVSQTPSNKVTEKGKYVELRCDPISGHTALYWYRQSLGQGPEFLIYFQGTGAADDSGLPNDRFFAVRPEGSVSTLKIQRTERGDSAVYLCASSPPGQGFTDTQYFGPGTRLTVL.

This clonotype came up a few times. The chain links TRBV7-3 to TRBJ1-5, with TRBD1 matching 8 bases. Germline CDR1 is SGHTA and CDR2 is FQGTGA. V lost 1 base to trimming and J lost 4 bases; unmatched junction nucleotides: 3. The CDR3 contains 15 residues. The CDR3 reads CASSLRTGPNQPQHF. The CDR3 region has the DNA TGTGCCAGCAGCTTAAGGACAGGGCCTAATCAGCCCCAGCATTTT.

This clonotype was counted many times. V is TRBV7-2 and J is TRBJ2-3; D is perhaps TRBD1 or TRBD2 (5 bases each). The ends were cut back, 4 bases at V and 10 bases at J, with 12 bases in the middle. The CDR3 is 12 amino acids. Germline CDR1 reads SGHTA; CDR2 reads FQGNSA. The CDR3 region is CASSSGHLAQYF. For the CDR3, the DNA is TGTGCCAGCAGCTCGGGGCATTTAGCGCAGTATTTT.